This TCR beta chain was found in a study of blood T cell repertoires in COVID-19. Study in general: Both acute and convalescent COVID-19 samples were obtained from the United States, Italy and Spain. Nucleic acid was either cDNA or gDNA, and it came from T cells, B-cell-depleted T cells, or PBMCs.

Either two negative PCRs, clearance, or symptom resolution qualified Cohort 3 donors as recovered. The CDR3 covers 16 residues. Germline CDR1 and CDR2: MNHEY and SVGAGI. The ends were cut back, 4 bases at V and 4 bases at J, with 19 bases in the middle. Original analysis: Amplification from reference gene primers served as the basis for estimated nucleated cell counts. Only in-frame clones appear in the TCRdb table, and some are missing; sequencing was by immunoSEQ multiplex PCR. The D gene and trimming were derived from the DNA, and the V and J assignments and clone size from that table. The sample has about 220,000 clones; 70% to 85% are singletons.

Sequenced material: PBMCs or T cells enriched from blood (not recorded which). The chain carries TRBV6-5 and TRBJ1-2; TRBD1 might be the D (5 bases). This receptor was taken from a woman aged 55-70 years who had recovered from COVID-19. The chain's CDR3 is CASSSSIGEAFYGYTF. CDR3 in DNA: TGTGCCAGCAGTTCCAGTATAGGGGAGGCTTTCTATGGCTACACCTTC.